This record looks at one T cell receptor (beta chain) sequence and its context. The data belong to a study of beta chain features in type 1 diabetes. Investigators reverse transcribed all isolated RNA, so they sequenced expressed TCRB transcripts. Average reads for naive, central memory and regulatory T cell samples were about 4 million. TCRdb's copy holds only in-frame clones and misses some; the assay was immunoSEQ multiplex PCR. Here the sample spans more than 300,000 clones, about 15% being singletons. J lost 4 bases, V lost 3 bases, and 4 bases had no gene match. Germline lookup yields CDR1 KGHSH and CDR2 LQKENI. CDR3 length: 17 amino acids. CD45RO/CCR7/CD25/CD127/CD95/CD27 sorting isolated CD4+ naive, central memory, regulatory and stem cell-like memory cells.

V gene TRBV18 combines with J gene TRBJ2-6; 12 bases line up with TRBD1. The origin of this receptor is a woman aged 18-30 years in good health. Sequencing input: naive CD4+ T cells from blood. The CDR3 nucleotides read TGTGCCAGCTCACCGGGACAGGGGGCGCACGGGGCCAACGTCCTGACTTTC. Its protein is CASSPGQGAHGANVLTF.